A single sample is the source of the 6 T cell receptor beta chains below, sequenced in a study of T cell responses to AZD1222 COVID-19 vaccine. The table came from immunoSEQ multiplex PCR; TCRdb's copy has only in-frame clones and leaves some out. The sample includes roughly 100,000 clones, around 87% seen only once; the top ten take about 10%. Sample: peripheral blood, taken 28 days after the second AZD1222 dose. These receptor sequences come from an adult who received the AZD1222 COVID-19 vaccine.

The chain uses TRBV5-1 and TRBJ2-7; 10 bases are a match to TRBD1. The CDR3 runs 16 residues. Germline loops: CDR1 SGHRS, CDR2 YFSETQ. Trimming at V came to 0 bases and at J to 3 bases, leaving 6 bases not matched to a gene. The CDR3 is CASSLDMTGGRYEQYF. CDR3 DNA sequence: TGCGCCAGCAGCTTGGATATGACAGGGGGCCGCTACGAGCAGTACTTC.

The chain recombines TRBV13 with TRBJ2-7; D not certain. Germline-derived CDR1 and CDR2 are PRHDT and FYEKMQ (reference sequence). CDR3 length: 13 amino acids. V gave up 4 bases and J gave up 1 base, with 8 bases separating them. The CDR3 region has the DNA TGTGCCAGCAGCTCGACCCTTTCCTACGAGCAGTACTTC. Residues: CASSSTLSYEQYF. The full variable domain, completed using reference TRBV13 and TRBJ2-7, is AAGVIQSPRHLIKEKRETATLKCYPIPRHDTVYWYQQGPGQDPQFLISFYEKMQSDKGSIPDRFSAQQFSDYHSELNMSSLELGDSALYFCASSSTLSYEQYFGPGTRLTVT.

This chain connects TRBV5-4 to TRBJ2-1; no clear D. The ends were cut back, 2 bases at V and 7 bases at J, with 4 bases in the middle. Germline V gene lookup returns CDR1 SGHNT and CDR2 YYREEE (reference sequence). This CDR3 is built from 11 residues. CDR3: CASSFTNEQFF. Written as DNA, the CDR3 is TGTGCCAGCAGCTTCACAAATGAGCAGTTCTTC.

In its sample, this clone was seen once. V gene TRBV5-4 combines with J gene TRBJ2-5; D gene ambiguous. V lost 0 bases and J 1 base, leaving 4 bases between the germline ends. Germline-derived CDR1 and CDR2 are SGHNT and YYREEE (reference sequence). The CDR3 loop spans 13 amino acids. Here the CDR3 reads CASSLEVQETQYF. The CDR3 DNA follows: TGTGCCAGCAGCTTGGAGGTCCAAGAGACCCAGTACTTC.

The sample holds a few counts of this clone. This chain joins TRBV24-1 and TRBJ2-1; possible D gene TRBD2, 5 bases. Trimming stripped 9 bases from V and 7 bases from J, with 9 bases between. Germline assignment: CDR1 KGHDR and CDR2 SFDVKD. CDR3 length equals 11 residues. The CDR3 bases are TGTGCCACCTCCTGGGAGAATGAGCAGTTCTTC. Encoded protein: CATSWENEQFF.

J is TRBJ2-1 and V is TRBV11-1; D may be TRBD1 (6 bases). This CDR3 region has 13 residues. Between the trimmed V and J ends, which lost 4 bases and 6 bases, there was a span of 10 bases. CDR1 and CDR2 from the germline V gene are SGHAT and FQDESV (reference sequence). The CDR3 sequence is CASSSEQGNEQFF. CDR3 DNA: TGTGCCAGCAGCTCAGAACAGGGCAATGAGCAGTTCTTC. The whole variable domain, filled in from reference TRBV11-1 and TRBJ2-1, reads EAEVAQSPRYKITEKSQAVAFWCDPISGHATLYWYRQILGQGPELLVQFQDESVVDDSQLPKDRFSAERLKGVDSTLKIQPAELGDSAMYLCASSSEQGNEQFFGPGTRLTVL.